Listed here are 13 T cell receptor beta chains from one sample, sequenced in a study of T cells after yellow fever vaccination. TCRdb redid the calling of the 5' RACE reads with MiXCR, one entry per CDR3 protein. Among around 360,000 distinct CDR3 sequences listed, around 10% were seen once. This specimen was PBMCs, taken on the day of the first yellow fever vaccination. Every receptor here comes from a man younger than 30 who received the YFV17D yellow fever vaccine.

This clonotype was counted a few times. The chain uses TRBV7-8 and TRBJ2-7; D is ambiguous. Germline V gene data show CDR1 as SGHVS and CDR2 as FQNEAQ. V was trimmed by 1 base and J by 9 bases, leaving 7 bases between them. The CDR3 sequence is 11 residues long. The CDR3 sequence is CASSLGAAQYV. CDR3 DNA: TGTGCCAGCAGCTTAGGAGCAGCGCAGTACGTC.

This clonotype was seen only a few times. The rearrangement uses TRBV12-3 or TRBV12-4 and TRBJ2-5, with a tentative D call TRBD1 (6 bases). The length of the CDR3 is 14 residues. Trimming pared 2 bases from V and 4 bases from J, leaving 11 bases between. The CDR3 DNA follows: TGTGCCAGCAGTTTACGACAGGCCGGAGAGACCCAGTACTTC. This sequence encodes CASSLRQAGETQYF.

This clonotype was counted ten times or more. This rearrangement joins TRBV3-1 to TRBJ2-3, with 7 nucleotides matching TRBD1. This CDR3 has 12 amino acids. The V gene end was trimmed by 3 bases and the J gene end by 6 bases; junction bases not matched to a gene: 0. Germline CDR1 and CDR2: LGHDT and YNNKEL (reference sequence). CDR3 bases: TGTGCCAGCAGCCAGGACAGGGATACGCAGTATTTT. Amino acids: CASSQDRDTQYF.

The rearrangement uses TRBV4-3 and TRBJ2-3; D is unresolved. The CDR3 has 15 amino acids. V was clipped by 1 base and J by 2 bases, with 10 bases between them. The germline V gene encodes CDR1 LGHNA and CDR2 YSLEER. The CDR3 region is CASSQGTGLTDTQYF. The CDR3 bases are TGCGCCAGCAGCCAAGGGACCGGGCTCACAGATACGCAGTATTTT.

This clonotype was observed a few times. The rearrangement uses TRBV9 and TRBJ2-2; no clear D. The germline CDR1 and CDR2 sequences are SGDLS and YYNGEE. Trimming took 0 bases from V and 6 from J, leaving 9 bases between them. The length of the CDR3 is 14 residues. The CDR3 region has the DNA TGTGCCAGCAGCGTAGCCTCTTTTCCCGGGGAGCTGTTTTTT. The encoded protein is CASSVASFPGELFF.

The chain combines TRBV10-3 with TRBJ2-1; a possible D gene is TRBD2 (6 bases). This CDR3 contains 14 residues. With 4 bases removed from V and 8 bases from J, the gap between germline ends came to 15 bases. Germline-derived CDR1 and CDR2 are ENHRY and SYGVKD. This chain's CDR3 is CAISGEMGGDEQFF. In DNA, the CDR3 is TGTGCCATCAGTGGGGAGATGGGGGGTGATGAGCAGTTCTTC.

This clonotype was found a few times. The CDR3 region is CSARETGGAGQPQHF. CDR3 nucleotide sequence: TGCAGTGCTAGAGAAACCGGGGGCGCCGGTCAGCCCCAGCATTTT. The chain carries TRBV20-1 and TRBJ1-5; D is possibly TRBD1 (6 bases). Germline V gene sequence: CDR1 DFQATT, CDR2 SNEGSKA (reference sequence). This CDR3 has 15 amino acids. Trimming removed 0 bases from V and 6 bases from J, with 15 bases in between.

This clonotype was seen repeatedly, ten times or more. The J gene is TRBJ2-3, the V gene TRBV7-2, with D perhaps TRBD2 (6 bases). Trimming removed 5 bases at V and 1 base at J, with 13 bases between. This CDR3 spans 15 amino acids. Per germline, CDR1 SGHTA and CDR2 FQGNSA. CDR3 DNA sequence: TGTGCCAGCAGCCTCGGGACTCCCCGCACAGATACGCAGTATTTT. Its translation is CASSLGTPRTDTQYF. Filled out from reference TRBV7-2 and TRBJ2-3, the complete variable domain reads GAGVSQSPSNKVTEKGKDVELRCDPISGHTALYWYRQSLGQGLEFLIYFQGNSAPDKSGLPSDRFSAERTGGSVSTLTIQRTQQEDSAVYLCASSLGTPRTDTQYFGPGTRLTVL.

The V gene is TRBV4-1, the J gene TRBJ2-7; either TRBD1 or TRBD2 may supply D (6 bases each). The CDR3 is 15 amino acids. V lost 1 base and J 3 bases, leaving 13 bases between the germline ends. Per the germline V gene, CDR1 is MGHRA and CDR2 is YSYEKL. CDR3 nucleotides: TGCGCCAGCAGCCAAGTACCGGGGGCAATCTACGAGCAGTACTTC. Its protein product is CASSQVPGAIYEQYF.

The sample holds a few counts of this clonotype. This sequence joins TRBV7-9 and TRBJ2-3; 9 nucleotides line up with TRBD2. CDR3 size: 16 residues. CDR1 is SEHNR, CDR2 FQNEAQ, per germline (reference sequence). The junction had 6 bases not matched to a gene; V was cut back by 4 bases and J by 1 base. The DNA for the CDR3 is TGTGCCAGCAGCTCACATCGGACTAGCGGCACAGATACGCAGTATTTT. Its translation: CASSSHRTSGTDTQYF.

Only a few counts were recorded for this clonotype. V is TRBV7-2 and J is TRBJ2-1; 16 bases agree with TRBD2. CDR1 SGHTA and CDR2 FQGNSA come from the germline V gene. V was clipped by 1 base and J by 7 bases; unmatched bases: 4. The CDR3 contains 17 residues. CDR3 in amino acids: CASSLVGLAGGPNEQFF. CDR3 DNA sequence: TGTGCCAGCAGCTTAGTGGGACTAGCGGGGGGGCCGAATGAGCAGTTCTTC.

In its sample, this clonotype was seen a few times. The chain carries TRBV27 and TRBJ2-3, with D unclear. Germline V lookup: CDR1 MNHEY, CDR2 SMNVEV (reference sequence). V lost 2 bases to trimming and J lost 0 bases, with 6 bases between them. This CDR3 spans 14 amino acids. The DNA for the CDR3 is TGTGCCAGCAGTTTAAGATCTAGCACAGATACGCAGTATTTT. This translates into CASSLRSSTDTQYF.

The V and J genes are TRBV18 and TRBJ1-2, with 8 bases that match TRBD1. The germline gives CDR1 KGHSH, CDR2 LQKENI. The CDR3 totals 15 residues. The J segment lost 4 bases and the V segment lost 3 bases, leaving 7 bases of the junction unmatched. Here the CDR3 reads CASSPTGEPLYGYTF. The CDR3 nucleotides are TGTGCCAGCTCACCGACAGGGGAACCGCTCTATGGCTACACCTTC.